One and the same sample provided the 12 T cell receptor beta chains below, sequenced in a study of blood T cell repertoires in COVID-19. Produced via immunoSEQ multiplex PCR; TCRdb's table is partial and in-frame only. This table has about 110,000 clones, approximately 90% appearing once. The sequencing input was peripheral blood. The receptors stem from a human donor in a cohort sampled during active COVID-19.

The V gene is TRBV6-2 or TRBV6-3, the J gene TRBJ2-5; 13 bases agree with TRBD2. CDR1 and CDR2 (germline): MNHEY, SVGEGT. CDR3 length: 15 amino acids. Germline trimming cut 8 bases from V and 10 bases from J; bases unmatched to any gene: 13. CDR3 sequence: CASGPTSGRRLGQYF. The DNA of the CDR3 is TGTGCCAGCGGCCCGACTAGCGGGAGGCGCCTGGGCCAGTACTTC.

The chain combines TRBV27 with TRBJ2-1; D is undetermined. CDR1 and CDR2 (germline): MNHEY, SMNVEV (reference sequence). Trimming cost V 4 bases and J 6 bases, with 4 bases left between them. The CDR3 contains 11 residues. The CDR3 bases are TGTGCCAGCAGTTCCCTCAATGAGCAGTTCTTC. Translated, it gives CASSSLNEQFF.

The V gene is TRBV5-1, the J gene TRBJ1-5; tentatively, D is TRBD1 (6 bases). CDR1 is SGHRS, CDR2 YFSETQ, per germline. With 1 base removed from V and 7 bases from J, the gap between germline ends came to 15 bases. The CDR3 sequence is 15 residues long. The CDR3 loop is CASSLFGQIGQPQHF. In DNA form, the CDR3 reads TGCGCCAGCAGCTTGTTCGGACAGATAGGACAGCCCCAGCATTTT.

The table lists this clone with a few counts. The rearrangement joins TRBV7-3 to TRBJ1-6, with 11 nucleotides matching TRBD1. This CDR3 has 12 amino acids. Germline values: CDR1 SGHTA, CDR2 FQGTGA. The V segment lost 8 bases and the J segment 12 bases; nucleotides outside the gene matches: 3. The CDR3 sequence: CASRDRGGPLHF. As DNA, the CDR3 is TGTGCCAGCCGGGACAGGGGGGGACCCCTCCACTTT.

This chain connects TRBV7-2 to TRBJ2-5, with 8 bases aligning to TRBD1. V was pared by 5 bases and J by 0 bases, with 8 bases of the junction left unmatched. The CDR3 runs 16 residues. In germline, CDR1 is SGHTA, CDR2 FQGNSA. CDR3 bases: TGTGCCAGCAGCGTGAGGACAGGGACGTACCAAGAGACCCAGTACTTC. Residues: CASSVRTGTYQETQYF.

The rearrangement uses TRBV27 and TRBJ2-7, with D perhaps TRBD2 (5 bases). Germline V gene lookup returns CDR1 MNHEY and CDR2 SMNVEV (reference sequence). There are 14 residues in the CDR3. V was clipped by 2 bases and J by 7 bases, with 15 bases between them. CDR3 in amino acids: CASSLVRGSGEQYF. In DNA, the CDR3 is TGTGCCAGCAGTTTAGTCCGGGGTTCGGGAGAGCAGTACTTC.

This clone was recorded only once. The V call is TRBV13, the J call TRBJ2-1; a weak D match, TRBD1 (5 bases). The germline gives CDR1 PRHDT, CDR2 FYEKMQ (reference sequence). V was trimmed by 4 bases and J by 5 bases, leaving 15 bases between them. The CDR3 runs to 15 residues. CDR3 amino acids: CASSWGSLRNNEQFF. Here the CDR3 DNA reads TGTGCCAGCAGCTGGGGCTCATTAAGGAACAATGAGCAGTTCTTC.

This sequence joins TRBV12-5 and TRBJ2-7; 8 bases line up with TRBD1. With V trimmed by 7 bases and J by 2 bases, 4 bases remained unmatched. The germline V gene encodes CDR1 LGHNT and CDR2 FRNRAP. The CDR3 has 13 residues. The CDR3: CASVGQGTYEQYF. The CDR3 DNA follows: TGTGCTAGTGTTGGACAGGGAACCTACGAGCAGTACTTC.

Concerning this clone itself: Mismatch with germline at one junction end may stem from a read error. J is TRBJ2-5 and V is TRBV7-7, with TRBD1 identical over 7 bases. Germline V CDR1 and CDR2: SSHAT, FNYEAQ (reference sequence). CDR3 size: 15 residues. Here the CDR3 DNA reads TGTGCTAGCAGCTGGAGCCCGGGACAGCAAGAGACCCAGTACTTC. Residues: CASSWSPGQQETQYF.

CDR3 sequence reads: CASGGTVNYGYTF. The CDR3 DNA follows: TGTGCCAGCGGAGGGACAGTGAACTATGGCTACACCTTC. This chain joins TRBV2 and TRBJ1-2; 7 nucleotides align to TRBD1. V lost 8 bases and J lost 2; bases outside the gene matches: 5. The CDR3 runs 13 residues. Per germline, CDR1 SNHLY and CDR2 FYNNEI.

The rearrangement joins TRBV18 to TRBJ2-3; 9 nucleotides match TRBD2. The CDR3 runs 16 residues. The germline gives CDR1 KGHSH, CDR2 LQKENI. The trim removed 3 bases at V and 0 bases at J, leaving 4 bases unmatched. This CDR3 is CASSPRLAVSTDTQYF. In DNA, the CDR3 is TGTGCCAGCTCACCGAGACTAGCGGTTAGCACAGATACGCAGTATTTT. The variable domain in full, with the rest retrieved from reference TRBV18 and TRBJ2-3, is NAGVMQNPRHLVRRRGQEARLRCSPMKGHSHVYWYRQLPEEGLKFMVYLQKENIIDESGMPKERFSAEFPKEGPSILRIQQVVRGDSAAYFCASSPRLAVSTDTQYFGPGTRLTVL.

The rearrangement links TRBV5-1 to TRBJ1-1; D not certain. This CDR3 is built from 15 residues. The V end lost 0 bases, the J end lost 1 base, and 10 bases lay between the germline ends. Germline assignment: CDR1 SGHRS and CDR2 YFSETQ. For the CDR3, the DNA is TGCGCCAGCAGCTTGGGACGGGTGACGAACACTGAAGCTTTCTTT. It is translated as CASSLGRVTNTEAFF.